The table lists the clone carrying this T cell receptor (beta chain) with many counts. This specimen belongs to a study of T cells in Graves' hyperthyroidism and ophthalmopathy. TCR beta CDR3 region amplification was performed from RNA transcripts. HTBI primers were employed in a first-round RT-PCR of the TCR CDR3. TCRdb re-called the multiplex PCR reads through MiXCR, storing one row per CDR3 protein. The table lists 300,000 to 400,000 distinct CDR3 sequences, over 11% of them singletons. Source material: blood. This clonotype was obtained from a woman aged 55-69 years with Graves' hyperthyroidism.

CDR3: CASSPRGSYNEQFF. CDR3 bases: TGTGCCAGCTCACCAAGGGGATCCTACAATGAGCAGTTCTTC. The rearrangement joins TRBV18 to TRBJ2-1, with D perhaps TRBD1 (5 bases). Per germline, CDR1 KGHSH and CDR2 LQKENI. The CDR3 loop spans 14 amino acids. The V and J ends lost 2 bases and 1 base respectively, with 6 bases between them.